Below are 27 T cell receptor beta chains sequenced from a single sample in a study of Ad26.COV2.S vaccination and SARS-CoV-2 variants. Treatment denoted: some 20 received Ad26.COV2.S at low or high dose, single or two shots; about 5 received placebo; per-sample allocation not given. Sampling happened 63 days after the first vaccine or placebo injection. Measured with immunoSEQ multiplex PCR; TCRdb has only the in-frame clones, and not every one. Of more than 300,000 clones detected, about 86% appear once; the ten largest clones hold 1.5% to 2%. The source was peripheral blood, collected in a trial of Ad26.COV2.S vaccine versus placebo. Every receptor here comes from a person aged 18-60 years who received the Ad26.COV2.S COVID-19 vaccine or a placebo.

The chain carries TRBV3-1 (or the pseudogene TRBV3-2) and TRBJ2-7, with D tentatively TRBD2 (5 bases). V lost 4 bases to trimming and J lost 1 base, with 11 bases between them. The CDR3 sequence is 14 residues long. Germline V gene lookup returns CDR1 LGHDT and CDR2 YNNKEL (reference sequence). The CDR3 DNA sequence: TGTGCCAGCAGCCCCCTCGGGATTTCCTACGAGCAGTACTTC. This gives the protein CASSPLGISYEQYF.

The chain recombines TRBV19 with TRBJ2-1; TRBD2 matches 10 bases. The CDR3 is made up of 15 amino acids. With 3 bases clipped from V and 4 bases from J, the junction kept 3 bases outside the gene matches. Germline CDR1 is LNHDA and CDR2 is SQIVND (reference sequence). For the CDR3, the DNA is TGTGCCAGTAGTATTTCTAGCGGGGGTTACAATGAGCAGTTCTTC. Translated, it gives CASSISSGGYNEQFF. Combining the CDR3 with reference TRBV19 and TRBJ2-1 gives the whole variable domain DGGITQSPKYLFRKEGQNVTLSCEQNLNHDAMYWYRQDPGQGLRLIYYSQIVNDFQKGDIAEGYSVSREKKESFPLTVTSAQKNPTAFYLCASSISSGGYNEQFFGPGTRLTVL.

The rearrangement uses TRBV6-2 or TRBV6-3 and TRBJ2-7; 10 bases fit TRBD2. CDR3 size: 16 residues. Germline lookup yields CDR1 MNHEY and CDR2 SVGEGT. The junction had 9 bases not matched to a gene; V was cut back by 2 bases and J by 5 bases. CDR3 coding DNA: TGTGCCAGCAGTTACAGCCAGCGGGGGGGCCGCAACGAGCAGTACTTC. Residues: CASSYSQRGGRNEQYF.

The chain is built from TRBV19 and TRBJ2-7; perhaps TRBD1 as D (6 bases). The CDR3 totals 13 residues. Trimming took 10 bases from V and 3 from J, leaving 16 bases between them. Germline CDR1 is LNHDA and CDR2 is SQIVND (reference sequence). CDR3 nucleotides: TGTGCCACTAAGACAGGACCCCACTACGAGCAGTACTTC. Its protein is CATKTGPHYEQYF. The whole variable domain, remainder taken from reference TRBV19 and TRBJ2-7, is DGGITQSPKYLFRKEGQNVTLSCEQNLNHDAMYWYRQDPGQGLRLIYYSQIVNDFQKGDIAEGYSVSREKKESFPLTVTSAQKNPTAFYLCATKTGPHYEQYFGPGTRLTVT.

Concerning this clone itself: In the same sample, other DNA sequences code for this CDR3. The chain has TRBV7-2 and TRBJ2-2; D may be TRBD2 (5 bases). V was clipped by 6 bases and J by 2 bases, with 13 bases between them. Looked up from germline, CDR1 is SGHTA and CDR2 is FQGNSA. This CDR3 comprises 15 residues. CDR3 loop: CASSLGSGNTGELFF. The CDR3 region has the DNA TGTGCCAGCAGTCTAGGAAGCGGTAACACCGGGGAGCTGTTTTTT.

This chain uses TRBV4-1 with TRBJ1-2; 8 bases are a match to TRBD1. The junction had 7 bases not matched to a gene; V was cut back by 1 base and J by 3 bases. CDR1 and CDR2 from the germline V gene are MGHRA and YSYEKL. There are 16 residues in the CDR3. CDR3 coding DNA: TGCGCCAGCAGCCAAGTGAACAGGGGGAATTACTATGGCTACACCTTC. The encoded protein is CASSQVNRGNYYGYTF.

The gene calls are TRBV5-1 and TRBJ2-3; D is undetermined. Deletions cut 1 base from V and 3 bases from J, with 9 bases between. Germline V CDR1 and CDR2: SGHRS, YFSETQ. This CDR3 region has 14 residues. CDR3 amino acids: CASSLPAPTDTQYF. In DNA, the CDR3 is TGCGCCAGCAGCTTGCCCGCGCCGACAGATACGCAGTATTTT.

The rearrangement links TRBV5-6 to TRBJ2-3, with 8 nucleotides matching TRBD2. With 0 bases clipped from V and 4 bases from J, the junction kept 10 bases outside the gene matches. There are 17 residues in the CDR3. CDR1 is SGHDT and CDR2 is YYEEEE in the germline V gene. In nucleotides, the CDR3 is TGTGCCAGCAGCTTGGTGACTGTTCGGGGGGGTCCAGATACGCAGTATTTT. Its translation: CASSLVTVRGGPDTQYF.

Here the CDR3 reads CASSLGGSRAGEQYF. The DNA for the CDR3 is TGTGCCAGCAGCTTAGGAGGGTCGCGGGCCGGCGAGCAGTACTTC. The genes are TRBV11-3 and TRBJ2-7; a weak D match, TRBD2 (5 bases). Trimming pared 1 base from V and 6 bases from J, leaving 16 bases between. CDR1 and CDR2 from the germline V gene are SGHNT and YENEEA. The CDR3 has 15 residues.

Turning to this clone: This sample also contains other DNA sequences that code for the same CDR3. CDR3 sequence: CASSQGDRNTGELFF. DNA of the CDR3: TGTGCCAGCAGCCAAGGGGACAGAAACACCGGGGAGCTGTTTTTT. The rearrangement uses TRBV3-1 (or the pseudogene TRBV3-2) and TRBJ2-2; 7 bases are shared with TRBD1. The trim removed 1 base at V and 2 bases at J, leaving 1 base unmatched. Germline-derived CDR1 and CDR2 are LGHDT and YNNKEL (reference sequence). The CDR3 is made up of 15 amino acids.

The chain links TRBV7-2 to TRBJ1-2; D gene unclear. V dropped 2 bases and J dropped 4 bases, with 23 bases sitting between them. The CDR3 has 18 amino acids. Germline V lookup: CDR1 SGHTA, CDR2 FQGNSA. The CDR3 region is CASSLIVPVGSPGYGYTF. Here the CDR3 DNA reads TGTGCCAGCAGCTTAATCGTTCCAGTGGGCTCACCGGGCTATGGCTACACCTTC.

This clone was detected a few times. The V gene is TRBV9, the J gene TRBJ1-5, with D unresolved. This CDR3 contains 14 residues. V was clipped by 0 bases and J by 9 bases, with 13 bases between them. CDR1 is SGDLS, CDR2 YYNGEE, per germline. The CDR3 protein is CASSVARSHGPQHF. In DNA, the CDR3 is TGTGCCAGCAGCGTAGCCCGGAGTCATGGGCCCCAGCATTTT.

This chain connects TRBV27 to TRBJ2-3; TRBD2 might be the D (6 bases). Germline V gene data show CDR1 as MNHEY and CDR2 as SMNVEV (reference sequence). This CDR3 is 15 amino acids long. V was clipped by 2 bases and J by 1 base, with 10 bases between them. CDR3 protein: CASSLVPSGTDTQYF. The CDR3 coding sequence is TGTGCCAGCAGTTTAGTACCTAGCGGCACAGATACGCAGTATTTT.

This chain links TRBV24-1 with TRBJ2-5, with D perhaps given as TRBD1 or TRBD2 (6 bases each). The CDR3 spans 19 residues. V lost 5 bases to trimming and J lost 4 bases, with 28 bases between them. Germline V gene sequence: CDR1 KGHDR, CDR2 SFDVKD. The CDR3 sequence is CATSAAQGTTKGGRETQYF. Written as DNA, the CDR3 is TGTGCCACCAGTGCCGCGCAGGGCACTACCAAGGGGGGTAGAGAGACCCAGTACTTC.

The chain couples TRBV6-6 to TRBJ2-6, with D unclear. With 10 bases removed from V and 0 bases from J, the gap between germline ends came to 10 bases. Per the germline V gene, CDR1 is MNHNY and CDR2 is SVGAGI (reference sequence). The CDR3 loop spans 14 amino acids. CDR3 loop: CATTLYSGANVLTF. The CDR3 DNA reads TGTGCCACCACACTTTACTCTGGGGCCAACGTCCTGACTTTC.

V gene TRBV9 combines with J gene TRBJ1-2, with unresolved D. Looked up from germline, CDR1 is SGDLS and CDR2 is YYNGEE. Trimming removed 0 bases from V and 5 bases from J, with 11 bases in between. CDR3 length: 14 amino acids. The DNA of the CDR3 is TGTGCCAGCAGCGTAGGCACCCCGGGGTATGGCTACACCTTC. Translated, it gives CASSVGTPGYGYTF.

The rearrangement joins TRBV20-1 to TRBJ1-1; tentatively, D is TRBD1 (6 bases). Trimming shortened V by 6 bases and J by 3 bases, and 8 bases separated the two germline ends. In germline, CDR1 is DFQATT, CDR2 SNEGSKA (reference sequence). The CDR3 has 11 residues. The CDR3 nucleotides read TGCAGTGCGAACAGGGACACTGAAGCTTTCTTT. The encoded protein is CSANRDTEAFF.

The chain employs TRBV19 and TRBJ1-2; TRBD1 matches at 10 bases. Germline V gene sequence: CDR1 LNHDA, CDR2 SQIVND (reference sequence). With 5 bases clipped from V and 6 bases from J, the junction kept 3 bases outside the gene matches. The CDR3 loop spans 13 amino acids. The CDR3 nucleotides are TGTGCCAGTAGTGGAGACAGGGGGCATGGCTACACCTTC. This translates into CASSGDRGHGYTF.

The chain recombines TRBV4-1 with TRBJ1-2, with D tentatively TRBD1 (5 bases). The V gene lost 4 bases and the J gene lost 7 bases, with 13 bases spanning the gap. This CDR3 is built from 13 residues. CDR1 and CDR2 from the germline V gene are MGHRA and YSYEKL. CDR3 region: CASSLPGSPGYTF. The CDR3 region has the DNA TGCGCCAGCAGCCTCCCAGGGTCTCCTGGCTACACCTTC.

The chain is built from TRBV5-1 and TRBJ1-2; 8 nucleotides line up with TRBD1. The germline CDR1 and CDR2 sequences are SGHRS and YFSETQ. This CDR3 comprises 16 residues. V was pared by 5 bases and J by 4 bases, with 13 bases of the junction left unmatched. The CDR3 bases are TGCGCCAGCAGTCTTGAAATTCTAACAGGGGGCTATGGCTACACCTTC. Residues: CASSLEILTGGYGYTF. The full variable domain, completed using reference TRBV5-1 and TRBJ1-2, is KAGVTQTPRYLIKTRGQQVTLSCSPISGHRSVSWYQQTPGQGLQFLFEYFSETQRNKGNFPGRFSGRQFSNSRSEMNVSTLELGDSALYLCASSLEILTGGYGYTFGSGTRLTVV.

J is TRBJ2-7 and V is TRBV5-8, with 10 bases that match TRBD1. The CDR3 is 15 amino acids. Germline CDR1 SGHTS, CDR2 YDEGEE. After removal of 2 bases from V and 2 bases from J, the junction contained 4 bases not matched to a gene. The CDR3 is CASSFGDRGTYEQYF. The CDR3 bases are TGTGCCAGCAGCTTCGGGGACAGGGGTACCTACGAGCAGTACTTC.

This chain connects TRBV7-2 to TRBJ1-3; D uncertain. There are 14 residues in the CDR3. Germline V CDR1 and CDR2: SGHTA, FQGNSA. Trimming took off 5 bases at V and 1 base at J, with 9 bases between the two ends. The CDR3 here is CASSARRSGNTIYF. The CDR3 region has the DNA TGTGCCAGCAGCGCAAGGAGATCTGGAAACACCATATATTTT.

The chain employs TRBV4-1 and TRBJ1-1; D is possibly TRBD1 (6 bases). CDR3 size: 15 residues. Trimming cost V 0 bases and J 1 base, with 9 bases left between them. Per germline, CDR1 MGHRA and CDR2 YSYEKL. The CDR3: CASSQEDRRNTEAFF. Here the CDR3 DNA reads TGCGCCAGCAGCCAAGAGGACAGAAGGAACACTGAAGCTTTCTTT.

This chain links TRBV13 with TRBJ1-2; the D gene is possibly TRBD1 (5 bases). CDR1 and CDR2 (germline): PRHDT, FYEKMQ (reference sequence). The CDR3 runs to 13 residues. With 0 bases removed from V and 8 bases from J, the gap between germline ends came to 10 bases. The CDR3: CASSLGGTGGYTF. CDR3 DNA sequence: TGTGCCAGCAGCTTAGGAGGAACAGGCGGCTACACCTTC.

The rearrangement links TRBV5-1 to TRBJ1-4; D uncertain. Germline V gives CDR1 SGHRS, CDR2 YFSETQ. The CDR3 is 15 amino acids. The V gene lost 1 base and the J gene lost 5 bases, with 12 bases spanning the gap. The CDR3 spells CASSLMAAKNEKLFF. CDR3 bases: TGCGCCAGCAGCTTGATGGCCGCTAAGAATGAAAAACTGTTTTTT.

The V call is TRBV9, the J call TRBJ1-4; D remains ambiguous. Trimming pared 0 bases from V and 3 bases from J, leaving 3 bases between. This CDR3 spans 13 amino acids. Germline CDR1 reads SGDLS; CDR2 reads YYNGEE. The CDR3 region is CASSVVPNEKLFF. The CDR3 DNA is TGTGCCAGCAGCGTAGTCCCTAATGAAAAACTGTTTTTT.

V usage is TRBV9 and J usage is TRBJ2-1; TRBD2 matches at 8 bases. V trimming: 4 bases; J trimming: 0 bases; junction bases outside the gene matches: 9. The CDR3 runs to 17 residues. Germline CDR1 reads SGDLS; CDR2 reads YYNGEE. CDR3: CASSTLAGSSSYNEQFF. As DNA, the CDR3 is TGTGCCAGCAGCACTTTAGCGGGGTCCAGCTCCTACAATGAGCAGTTCTTC.